These 5 T cell receptor beta chains originate from one sample sequenced in a study of blood T cell repertoires in COVID-19. This table comes from immunoSEQ multiplex PCR, and its TCRdb copy is limited to in-frame clones, with some not included. Counted here are 45,000 or so clones, 86% occurring once; the ten biggest clones make up around 8.5%. The sequenced sample was peripheral blood. The receptors come from a human donor in a cohort sampled during active COVID-19.

This clone was seen once. The CDR3 spells CASSPRSDRSITEAFF. As DNA, the CDR3 is TGTGCCAGCTCACCACGCTCGGACAGGTCCATCACTGAAGCTTTCTTT. The chain links TRBV18 to TRBJ1-1; 7 nucleotides agree with TRBD1. Losses at the gene ends were 1 base for V and 4 bases for J; bases not matched to a gene: 9. Germline loops: CDR1 KGHSH, CDR2 LQKENI. This CDR3 has 16 residues.

The chain uses TRBV20-1 and TRBJ2-3, with 8 bases lining up with TRBD1. V was clipped by 3 bases and J by 2 bases; unmatched bases: 4. This CDR3 has 14 residues. The germline gives CDR1 DFQATT, CDR2 SNEGSKA (reference sequence). CDR3 DNA sequence: TGCAGTGCTAGTGGACAGGGAATCACAGATACGCAGTATTTT. This gives the protein CSASGQGITDTQYF.

This clone was observed a handful of times. This chain connects TRBV15 to TRBJ1-2; D uncertain. V gave up 4 bases and J gave up 0 bases, with 9 bases separating them. Germline V gene lookup returns CDR1 LNHNV and CDR2 YYDKDF (reference sequence). The CDR3 covers 14 residues. The CDR3 protein is CATSTFGANYGYTF. The CDR3 nucleotides are TGTGCCACCAGCACATTCGGAGCTAACTATGGCTACACCTTC.

CDR3 bases: TGCAGCCCCACCATCATAGTCGAATCCTACAATGAGCAGTTCTTC. It codes for CSPTIIVESYNEQFF. The chain combines TRBV29-1 with TRBJ2-1, with no clear D. Per germline, CDR1 SQVTM and CDR2 ANQGSEA. The CDR3 totals 15 residues. The V and J ends lost 8 bases and 1 base respectively, with 18 bases between them.

By proportion, this clone is medium-sized (0.01 to 0.1%). CDR3 in amino acids: CASSQGQGNGYTF. The CDR3 nucleotides read TGCGCCAGCAGCCAAGGTCAGGGCAATGGCTACACCTTC. The chain combines TRBV4-1 with TRBJ1-2; the D gene is possibly TRBD1 (5 bases). Germline CDR1 reads MGHRA; CDR2 reads YSYEKL. Trimming pared 1 base from V and 6 bases from J, leaving 9 bases between. The CDR3 contains 13 residues.